These T cell receptor beta chains were read from a single sample in a study of graft-versus-host responses after intestinal transplantation. Method: immunoSEQ multiplex PCR; TCRdb's copy keeps in-frame clones and lacks some. In the table there are roughly 38,000 clones, approximately 96% of which are singletons. This material consisted of PBMCs, taken 16 days after intestinal transplant. These receptors all stem from a human patient who received an intestinal transplant, so some T cells may come from the graft donor. Each CDR3 is given with its conserved first and last residue.

v_call: TRBV5-1
cdr3_aa: CASSSGTGGFKTEAFF

v_call: TRBV5-6
cdr3_aa: CASETSGPSYNEQFF

v_call: TRBV11-2
cdr3_aa: CASSLDSPNTGELFF

v_call: TRBV25-1
cdr3_aa: CASSEPGGYGYTF

v_call: TRBV28
cdr3_aa: CASSFRQGYEQYF

v_call: TRBV6-5
cdr3_aa: CASSYRDHTDTQYF

v_call: TRBV10-2
cdr3_aa: CASSLLRESRGDNEQFF

v_call: TRBV14
cdr3_aa: CASSQLTLYNEQFF

v_call: TRBV11-2
cdr3_aa: CASTGLRTNYGYTF

v_call: TRBV4-1
cdr3_aa: CASSQDRYGVGTDTQYF

v_call: TRBV6-1
cdr3_aa: CASSESSPLHF

v_call: TRBV5-1
cdr3_aa: CASSTRLASGRALYGEQFF

v_call: TRBV6-1
cdr3_aa: CASLKQGTYNEQFF

v_call: TRBV13
cdr3_aa: CASSRGLASFEQYF

v_call: TRBV4-1
cdr3_aa: CASSQGGIHEKLFF

v_call: TRBV6-6
cdr3_aa: CASSHRANQPQHF

v_call: TRBV9
cdr3_aa: CASSVGTGVSPLHF